This T cell receptor beta chain was profiled in a study of blood T cell repertoires in COVID-19. Across the whole study: Sources were T cells, B-cell-depleted T cells, or PBMCs; the material itself was cDNA or gDNA.

This clone was observed a handful of times. This CDR3 is built from 14 residues. Germline-derived CDR1 and CDR2 are MDHEN and SYDVKM. The V end lost 8 bases, the J end lost 4 bases, and 15 bases lay between the germline ends. TCRdb keeps only in-frame clones here, not all; method: immunoSEQ multiplex PCR. The repertoire holds a few hundred thousand clones, with 80% to 90% as singletons. The sequenced sample was peripheral blood. The clonotype was recovered from a woman aged 45-59 years with acute or convalescent COVID-19. This rearrangement joins TRBV28 to TRBJ1-5; tentative D call: TRBD1 (5 bases). Here the CDR3 DNA reads TGTGCCAGCTCTCTGGGGGGGACGAATCAGCCCCAGCATTTT. Residues: CASSLGGTNQPQHF.